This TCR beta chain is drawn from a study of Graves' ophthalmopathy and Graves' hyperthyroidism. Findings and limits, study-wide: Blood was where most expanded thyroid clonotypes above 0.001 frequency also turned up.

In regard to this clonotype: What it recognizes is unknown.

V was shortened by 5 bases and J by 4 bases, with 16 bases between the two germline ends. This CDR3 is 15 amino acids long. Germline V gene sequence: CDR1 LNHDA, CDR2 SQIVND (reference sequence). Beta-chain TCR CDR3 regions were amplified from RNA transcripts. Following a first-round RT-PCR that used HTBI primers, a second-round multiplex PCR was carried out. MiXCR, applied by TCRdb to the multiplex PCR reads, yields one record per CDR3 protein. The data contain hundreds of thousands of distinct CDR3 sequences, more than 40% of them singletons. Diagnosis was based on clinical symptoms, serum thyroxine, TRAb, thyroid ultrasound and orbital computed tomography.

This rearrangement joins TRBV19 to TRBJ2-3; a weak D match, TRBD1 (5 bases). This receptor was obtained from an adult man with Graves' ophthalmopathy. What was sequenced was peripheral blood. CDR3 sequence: CASSLTAPDADTQYF. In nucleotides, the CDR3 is TGTGCCAGTAGTTTGACAGCGCCAGACGCAGATACGCAGTATTTT.